The present T cell receptor beta chain was sequenced within a study of blood T cells in healthy people across ages. Together with a sample-barcoded 5' primer, a J-beta primer mix was included in a second PCR lasting about 7 to 11 cycles. TCRdb re-called the 5' RACE reads with MiXCR, one entry per CDR3 protein. Among some 800,000 distinct CDR3 sequences listed, about 25% were seen once. The CDR3 extends over 13 amino acids. CDR1 SGDLS and CDR2 YYNGEE come from the germline V gene. In regard to this clonotype: At one boundary the junction diverges from the germline segment, which might be a read error.

This sample also appeared in a second study, on T cells of mothers and their children.

The sequence was collected from a boy aged 5-17 years in good health. The rearrangement links TRBV9 to TRBJ1-2; D not certain. The sample consisted of blood. The CDR3 loop reads CAGSVFTSNGYTF. Written as DNA, the CDR3 is TGTGCCGGCAGCGTATTCACATCTAATGGCTACACCTTC.